These 19 T cell receptor beta chains were sequenced from one sample in a study of blood T cell repertoires in COVID-19. This table comes from immunoSEQ multiplex PCR, and its TCRdb copy is limited to in-frame clones, with some not included. The sample lists 200,000 to 250,000 clones; roughly 85% were seen once. The specimen sequenced was peripheral blood. The source of these receptors is a woman between 18 and 30 years old who had recovered from COVID-19.

This chain joins TRBV30 and TRBJ2-3; 7 positions match TRBD1. The length of the CDR3 is 15 residues. V gave up 0 bases and J gave up 3 bases; unmatched junction bases: 6. Germline V lookup: CDR1 GTSNPN, CDR2 SVGIG (reference sequence). The CDR3, as DNA: TGTGCCTGGAGTGTATCAGGGGGAAGGACAGATACGCAGTATTTT. It encodes CAWSVSGGRTDTQYF.

This chain connects TRBV7-9 to TRBJ1-2; 7 nucleotides match TRBD1. This CDR3 is built from 16 residues. V was pared by 4 bases and J by 3 bases, with 11 bases of the junction left unmatched. The germline V gene encodes CDR1 SEHNR and CDR2 FQNEAQ (reference sequence). The CDR3 nucleotides read TGTGCCAGCAGCTATCCCCCCGGGACAGCAGACTATGGCTACACCTTC. It yields the protein CASSYPPGTADYGYTF.

The chain combines TRBV5-6 with TRBJ1-2; D remains ambiguous. The V gene lost 5 bases and the J gene lost 0 bases, with 8 bases spanning the gap. CDR3 size: 13 residues. Germline V lookup: CDR1 SGHDT, CDR2 YYEEEE. Written as DNA, the CDR3 is TGTGCCAGCAGGACTTTCCCTAACTATGGCTACACCTTC. Protein sequence: CASRTFPNYGYTF.

V gene TRBV6-5 combines with J gene TRBJ1-3; 7 nucleotides align to TRBD1. V lost 6 bases and J lost 4; bases outside the gene matches: 3. CDR3 length: 13 residues. Germline V CDR1 and CDR2: MNHEY, SVGAGI. The CDR3 reads CASRTGSGNTIYF. The CDR3 DNA sequence: TGTGCCAGCAGGACAGGGTCCGGAAACACCATATATTTT.

V is TRBV29-1 and J is TRBJ2-1; 10 positions agree with TRBD2. Germline V gives CDR1 SQVTM, CDR2 ANQGSEA. Trimming at V came to 2 bases and at J to 6 bases, leaving 13 bases not matched to a gene. The CDR3 has 17 amino acids. For the CDR3, the DNA is TGCAGCGTTGAAAGACTAGCGGGCGAGGCACTTGGCAATGAGCAGTTCTTC. Its translation is CSVERLAGEALGNEQFF.

The V call is TRBV7-9, the J call TRBJ2-5, with TRBD1 identical over 7 bases. With 5 bases clipped from V and 5 bases from J, the junction kept 8 bases outside the gene matches. Per germline, CDR1 SEHNR and CDR2 FQNEAQ (reference sequence). The CDR3 extends over 14 amino acids. CDR3: CASSLIQGRETQYF. The CDR3 coding sequence is TGTGCCAGCAGCCTTATACAGGGGCGGGAGACCCAGTACTTC.

This clone was observed a few times. The rearrangement joins TRBV9 to TRBJ2-7, with D possibly being TRBD1 (6 bases). The V end was cut by 3 bases, the J end by 8 bases, with 24 bases between. CDR1 and CDR2 (germline): SGDLS, YYNGEE. This CDR3 spans 16 amino acids. In DNA form, the CDR3 reads TGTGCCAGCAGCGATCCGGTACAGGGTACGATGGCCCAGCAGTACTTC. It translates to CASSDPVQGTMAQQYF.

This chain uses TRBV7-2 with TRBJ2-7, with 9 bases aligning to TRBD1. Germline lookup yields CDR1 SGHTA and CDR2 FQGNSA. The CDR3 is made up of 16 amino acids. V was pared by 4 bases and J by 2 bases, with 9 bases of the junction left unmatched. The CDR3 protein is CASSSTPGQGTYEQYF. DNA for the CDR3: TGTGCCAGCAGCTCCACTCCGGGACAGGGCACCTACGAGCAGTACTTC.

This clone was observed once. The chain is built from TRBV10-2 and TRBJ1-2; 8 bases fit TRBD1. J lost 7 bases, V lost 2 bases, and 9 bases had no gene match. Germline lookup yields CDR1 WSHSY and CDR2 SAAADI. The CDR3 is 15 residues long. The CDR3 DNA sequence: TGCGCCAGCAGTGAGCCGACAGGGGTTAACGTTGGCTACACCTTC. It encodes CASSEPTGVNVGYTF.

The J gene is TRBJ1-1, the V gene TRBV19; TRBD1 is a possible D gene (5 bases). Germline loops: CDR1 LNHDA, CDR2 SQIVND (reference sequence). The CDR3 covers 13 residues. Trimming took off 0 bases at V and 3 bases at J, with 5 bases between the two ends. The CDR3 protein is CASSIDRDTEAFF. The CDR3 nucleotides read TGTGCCAGTAGTATAGACAGGGACACTGAAGCTTTCTTT.

The gene calls are TRBV6-2 or TRBV6-3 and TRBJ2-1; 10 nucleotides match TRBD2. The CDR3 runs to 15 residues. V dropped 7 bases and J dropped 6; count of bases not matched to a gene: 9. Per germline, CDR1 MNHEY and CDR2 SVGEGT. CDR3 nucleotides: TGTGCCAGCACCCCTGAGCCTAGCGGGAGCAATGAGCAGTTCTTC. Protein: CASTPEPSGSNEQFF.

A single count supports this clone. The V gene is TRBV5-8, the J gene TRBJ2-7, with D possibly matching TRBD2 (6 bases). CDR1 is SGHTS, CDR2 YDEGEE, per germline. The CDR3 is made up of 17 amino acids. Trimming took 2 bases from V and 2 from J, leaving 20 bases between them. CDR3 nucleotide sequence: TGTGCCAGCAGCTTTTTCACTAGCTCCATCGCTACCTACGAGCAGTACTTC. Translation: CASSFFTSSIATYEQYF.

The V call is TRBV9, the J call TRBJ2-3; 7 positions agree with TRBD1. The CDR3 is 16 amino acids. After removal of 3 bases from V and 4 bases from J, the junction contained 11 bases not matched to a gene. CDR1 and CDR2 (germline): SGDLS, YYNGEE. This CDR3 reads CASSGDRARGADTQYF. The CDR3 DNA follows: TGTGCCAGCAGCGGCGACAGGGCCCGAGGCGCAGATACGCAGTATTTT.

The rearrangement joins TRBV4-2 to TRBJ2-7; TRBD1 might be the D (5 bases). V was pared by 1 base and J by 0 bases, with 13 bases between. The V gene's germline CDR1 is LGHNA and CDR2 YNFKEQ. This CDR3 is built from 16 residues. The CDR3 loop is CASSQGPTADSYEQYF. CDR3 in DNA: TGTGCCAGCAGCCAAGGTCCGACAGCAGACTCCTACGAGCAGTACTTC.

This clone showed up just a few times. The rearrangement joins TRBV5-1 to TRBJ1-3; tentative D call: TRBD1 (6 bases). This CDR3 is built from 14 residues. Germline-derived CDR1 and CDR2 are SGHRS and YFSETQ. V was shortened by 4 bases and J by 2 bases, with 10 bases between the two germline ends. CDR3 sequence (DNA): TGCGCCAGCAGCGGGAACAGGGCTGGAAACACCATATATTTT. Its protein product is CASSGNRAGNTIYF. The variable domain in full, with the rest retrieved from reference TRBV5-1 and TRBJ1-3, is KAGVTQTPRYLIKTRGQQVTLSCSPISGHRSVSWYQQTPGQGLQFLFEYFSETQRNKGNFPGRFSGRQFSNSRSEMNVSTLELGDSALYLCASSGNRAGNTIYFGEGSWLTVV.

V gene TRBV18 combines with J gene TRBJ2-7; D possibly corresponds to TRBD1 (5 bases). The CDR3 extends over 14 amino acids. The V gene lost 0 bases and the J gene lost 6 bases, with 12 bases spanning the gap. CDR1 is KGHSH and CDR2 is LQKENI in the germline V gene. CDR3 protein: CASSPPQGRSEQYF. In DNA form, the CDR3 reads TGTGCCAGCTCACCACCGCAGGGTAGGAGCGAGCAGTACTTC.

This clone was seen just once. The chain is built from TRBV9 and TRBJ2-1; 7 bases match TRBD1. The V gene's germline CDR1 is SGDLS and CDR2 YYNGEE. This CDR3 has 15 amino acids. The ends lost 4 bases at V and 4 bases at J; junction bases unmatched: 8. In nucleotides, the CDR3 is TGTGCCAGCAGCCCGACCGGGACAGTATACAATGAGCAGTTCTTC. Protein product: CASSPTGTVYNEQFF.

V and J are TRBV5-4 and TRBJ2-7; tentative D call: TRBD2 (5 bases). CDR1 is SGHNT, CDR2 YYREEE, per germline (reference sequence). Between the trimmed V and J ends, which lost 4 bases and 3 bases, there was a span of 8 bases. The CDR3 is 12 residues long. CDR3 residues: CASSDGLYEQYF. CDR3 sequence (DNA): TGTGCCAGCAGCGATGGACTCTACGAGCAGTACTTC.

The chain couples TRBV7-9 to TRBJ2-7, with D maybe TRBD1 (6 bases). V was shortened by 4 bases and J by 2 bases, with 9 bases between the two germline ends. The CDR3 length is 13 residues. CDR1 and CDR2 from the germline V gene are SEHNR and FQNEAQ (reference sequence). The CDR3 reads CASSSGTTYEQYF. The DNA for the CDR3 is TGTGCCAGCAGCTCCGGGACAACCTACGAGCAGTACTTC.